This T cell receptor beta chain was found in a study of blood T cells in healthy people across ages (dated by TCRdb to between 2015 and 2017). Study-wide context: Template switching captured roughly one uniquely barcoded TCR beta cDNA molecule per two T cells in model experiments. Using deep sequencing normalized with unique cDNA molecular identifiers, the study measured how TCR beta repertoire diversity changes with age. Four age groups were formed from the donors: young (average approximately 15 years), middle-aged (approximately 40), aged (62) and long-lived (more than 75). To avoid experimental bias, donors of different ages were randomly spread across the sequencing lanes. Using the same blood draw, the study looked at two additional independent replicas of 1 million unique cDNA reads for two donors, one aged 18 to 30 and the other aged 80 or older.

The library was produced with 5' RACE. Data came from an Illumina HiSeq 2500. A second PCR of roughly 7 to 11 cycles was performed with a sample-barcoded 5' primer and a J-beta primer mix. A template-switch 5' adaptor carrying 12 random nucleotides introduced a unique molecular identifier onto each TCR beta cDNA molecule. At least 2.5 million CDR3-containing paired-end reads were obtained from each sample. All of the RNA was converted into first-strand cDNA using the Mint cDNA synthesis kit, with a TRBC-specific oligonucleotide serving as the primer. All cDNA was treated with uracil-DNA glycosylase and then went through a first 18-cycle PCR with the universal primers M1SS and BC2_uni_R. In the paper's pipeline: For normalization, 1 million high-quality reads were randomly selected from each sample, with every read carrying a distinct molecular identifier. Instead of being binned into consensus sequences, reads that shared molecular identifiers were thrown out. CDR3 identification, clonotype clustering and error correction used MiTCR with a Q25 quality threshold and the strictest error-elimination algorithm. A nonparametric unseen species model with Euler transformation was used to estimate a lower bound on total TCR beta diversity. TCRdb reprocessed the public reads (quality trimming at Q25 with fastp, clone calling with MiXCR) and kept in-frame beta chains. Here each entry gathers all rows of one CDR3 protein and keeps the most common genes and DNA. For this entry, the V and J calls and clone size follow TCRdb and not the study's own pipeline. This sample comprises 800,000 to 950,000 distinct CDR3 sequences, around 36% of them detected only once. Clones ranked in the top ten supply 13% of the sample.

Donors were under 40 systemically healthy Caucasian individuals from Russia aged roughly 6 to 90 years. Each donor gave around 9 milliliters of peripheral blood, collected into EDTA-treated Vacutainer tubes. Ficoll-Paque density-gradient centrifugation was used to isolate PBMCs, with at least 6 million per sample. Trizol reagent was used to extract total RNA from the PBMCs, yielding at least 6 micrograms per sample. The percentages of naive CD45RAhigh/CD27high T cells were determined by flow cytometry on a PBMC aliquot from every donor. The paper as a whole reports these results and caveats: The long-lived group showed more naive CD4+ T cells, fewer expanded clones and increased TCR diversity than the aged group, suggesting age selection. There was a strong correlation between observed TCR beta diversity and the percentage of naive T cells measured by flow cytometry. Estimates of total diversity from one million sequenced T cells were regarded as lower bounds and underestimates. Observed TCR beta diversity per million T cells fell roughly linearly with age, and a significant reduction was already apparent by age around 39. Because the CMV infection status of the donors was unknown, age-related changes in expanded clonotypes may potentially have been confounded. Since profiling was done on bulk unsorted PBMCs, naive and antigen-experienced compartments could not be conclusively compared.

The CDR3 covers 11 residues, taking in both the cysteine and the phenylalanine. The DNA shown is the 33-base CDR3, in frame from base 1. Germline trimming amounts to 5 bases on V and 6 bases on J, with 2 as the count of junction bases outside the gene matches. Reading the germline V gene gives CDR1 SQVTM and CDR2 ANQGSEA. About this clonotype itself: The clone's antigen remains unknown. It has no much larger one-base neighbor in the sample; base qualities were not kept.

The sequence came from a man aged 18 to 30 in good health. The sample was blood. The chain couples TRBV29-1 to TRBJ2-3, and 7 junction bases match TRBD2. The DNA sequence reads TGCAGCGTTAGGGAGGGGGATACGCAGTATTTT. Its translation reads: CSVREGDTQYF.